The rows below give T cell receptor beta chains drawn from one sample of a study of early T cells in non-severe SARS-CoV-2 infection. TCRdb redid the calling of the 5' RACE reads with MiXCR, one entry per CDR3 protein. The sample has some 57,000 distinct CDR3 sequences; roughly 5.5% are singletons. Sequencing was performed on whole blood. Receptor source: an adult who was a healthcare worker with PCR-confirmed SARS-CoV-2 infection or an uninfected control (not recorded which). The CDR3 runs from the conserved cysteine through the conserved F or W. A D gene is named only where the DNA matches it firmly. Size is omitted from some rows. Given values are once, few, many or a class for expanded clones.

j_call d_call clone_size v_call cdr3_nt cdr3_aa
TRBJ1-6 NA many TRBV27 TGTGCCAACCCGGAAGGGGGTGGGTCCTATAATTCACCCCTCCACTTT CANPEGGGSYNSPLHF
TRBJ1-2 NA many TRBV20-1 TGCAGTGCTAGATCAGGGGACTTGGCCCCATTCTTC CSARSGDLAPFF
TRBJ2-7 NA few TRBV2 TGTGCCAGCAGTGGGGCCTCGGAGGGCAAATCAATCTACGAGCAGTACTTC CASSGASEGKSIYEQYF
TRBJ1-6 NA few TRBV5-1 TGCGCCAGCAGCTTGGGTGAGGCTCGCACCCTCCACTTT CASSLGEARTLHF
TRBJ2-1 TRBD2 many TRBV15 TGTGCCACCAGTACCGGGACTAGCGGGGGATACAATGAGCAGTTCTTC CATSTGTSGGYNEQFF
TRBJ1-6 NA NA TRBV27 TGTGCCAGCAGTTTAGTTTGGTCTGGCCAGGGAACATATTCACCCCTCCACTTT CASSLVWSGQGTYSPLHF
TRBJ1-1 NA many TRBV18 TGTGCCAGCTCACCCCCAGGTAGGGAGAACACTGAAGCTTTCTTT CASSPPGRENTEAFF
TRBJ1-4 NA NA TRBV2 TGTGCCAGCAGCTCGCCAGGGCTCGGGGAAAAACTGTTTTTT CASSSPGLGEKLFF
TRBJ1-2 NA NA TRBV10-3 TGTGCCATCAGTGAGGGACAGAGCTTTGGCTACACCTTC CAISEGQSFGYTF
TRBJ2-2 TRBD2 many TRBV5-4 TGTGCCAGCCAGCGGGGGGGCTCTAACACCGGGGAGCTGTTTTTT CASQRGGSNTGELFF
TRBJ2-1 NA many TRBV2 TGTGCCAGCAGTGACGGTAGCGGCGACGATGAGCAGTTCTTC CASSDGSGDDEQFF
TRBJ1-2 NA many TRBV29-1 TGCAGCGTTGGGGGGTTCGGCTACACCTTC CSVGGFGYTF
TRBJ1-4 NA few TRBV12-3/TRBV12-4 TGTGCCAGCAGCCTTAACATGGGGGAAAAACTGTTTTTT CASSLNMGEKLFF
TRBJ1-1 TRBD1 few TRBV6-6 TGTGCCAGCCCCCCGGGACAGGTTTTGAACACTGAAGCTTTCTTT CASPPGQVLNTEAFF
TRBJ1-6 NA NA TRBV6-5 TGTGCCAGCAGTTACTCGAGTAGGGCACTATATGGTTCACCCCTCCACTTT CASSYSSRALYGSPLHF
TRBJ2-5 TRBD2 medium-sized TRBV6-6 TGTGCCAGCAGTTACTCGTCCTCTAGCGGGAGAGATTGGGAGACCCAGTACTTC CASSYSSSSGRDWETQYF
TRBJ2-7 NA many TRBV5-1 TGCGCCAGCAGCCGACCTAACTACGAGCAGTACTTC CASSRPNYEQYF
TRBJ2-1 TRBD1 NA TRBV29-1 TGCAGCGGAAGGACAGGGCCGAATGGTGAGCAGTTCTTC CSGRTGPNGEQFF
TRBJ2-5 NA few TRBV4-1 TGCGCCAGCAGCAAAGGGGGGCAAGAGACCCAGTACTTC CASSKGGQETQYF
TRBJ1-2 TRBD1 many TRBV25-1 TGTGCCAGCAGTGAATCCCTCGACAGGGGTCCCTATGGCTACACCTTC CASSESLDRGPYGYTF
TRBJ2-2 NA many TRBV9 TGTGCCAGCAGCCTTGGGACAAACACCGGGGAGCTGTTTTTT CASSLGTNTGELFF
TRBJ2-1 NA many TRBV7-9 TGTGCCAGCAGCGCGCCGGACAGTCTCAATGAGCAGTTCTTC CASSAPDSLNEQFF
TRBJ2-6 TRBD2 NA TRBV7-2 TGTGCCAGCAGCTTAAAGCGGGGGACCTTCTCTGGGGCCAACGTCCTGACTTTC CASSLKRGTFSGANVLTF
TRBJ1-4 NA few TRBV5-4 TGTGCCAGCAGCTTATTCGGGCTGGCGGAAAAACTGTTTTTT CASSLFGLAEKLFF
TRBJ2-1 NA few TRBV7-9 TGTGCCAGCAGCTTACATGAGCAGTTCTTC CASSLHEQFF
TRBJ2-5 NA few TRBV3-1 TGTGCCAGCACTGGGGGAGGAGAGACCCAGTACTTC CASTGGGETQYF
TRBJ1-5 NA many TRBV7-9 TGTGCCAGCAGCTCGGACCCTCCTTATCAGCCCCAGCATTTT CASSSDPPYQPQHF
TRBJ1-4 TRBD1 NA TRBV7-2 TGTGCCAGCAGCTCGGCGGACAGGGAACTGTTTTTT CASSSADRELFF
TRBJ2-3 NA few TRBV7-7 TGTGCCGTCCGGAATTTCACAGATACGCAGTATTTT CAVRNFTDTQYF
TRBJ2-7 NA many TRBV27 TGTGCCAGCCGTGGGGCCGGGGTCGAGCAGTACTTC CASRGAGVEQYF
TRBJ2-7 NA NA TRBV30 TGTGCCTGGACCTGGGGGGTCGGAAACGAGCAGTACTTC CAWTWGVGNEQYF
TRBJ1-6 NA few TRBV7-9 TGTGCCAGCAGCTCGCGACAGCATAATTCACCCCTCCACTTT CASSSRQHNSPLHF
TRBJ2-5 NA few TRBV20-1 TGCAGTGCTACCGCAGGCGTAGAGACCCAGTACTTC CSATAGVETQYF
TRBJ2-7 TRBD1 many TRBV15 TGTGCCACCAGCCCTTACCCGTTAGACAGGGCGGGCCACGAGCAGTACTTC CATSPYPLDRAGHEQYF
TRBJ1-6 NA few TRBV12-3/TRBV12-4 TGTGCCACCTCCGGGGGCCGGTCACCCCTCCACTTT CATSGGRSPLHF
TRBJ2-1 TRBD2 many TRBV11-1 TGTGCCAGCAGCTTCGGGACTAGCACGTTCTTC CASSFGTSTFF
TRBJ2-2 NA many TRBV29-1 TGCAGCGTTGAGTCGGGGGCCATCACCGGGGAGCTGTTTTTT CSVESGAITGELFF
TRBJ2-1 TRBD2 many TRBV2 TGTGCCGCCCCGGGACTAGCGCCGTACAATGAGCAGTTCTTC CAAPGLAPYNEQFF
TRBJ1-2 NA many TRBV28 TGTGCCAGCTCGGGACAACGTCTTTTGGGCTACACCTTC CASSGQRLLGYTF
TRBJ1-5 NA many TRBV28 TGTGCCAGCAGTCCCCCCCCGAGGGTCCGGAGCAATCAGCCCCAGCATTTT CASSPPPRVRSNQPQHF
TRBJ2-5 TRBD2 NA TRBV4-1 TGCGCCAGCAGCATCATGGCTAGCGGGAATCAAGAGACCCAGTACTTC CASSIMASGNQETQYF
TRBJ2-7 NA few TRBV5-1 TGCGCCAGCAGCTCAACCGGTGCGCGGTGGGTCACCGAGCAGTACTTC CASSSTGARWVTEQYF
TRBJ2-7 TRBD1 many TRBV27 TGTGCCAGCAGTTCATGGACAGGGGCGTTACCCTACGAGCAGTACTTC CASSSWTGALPYEQYF
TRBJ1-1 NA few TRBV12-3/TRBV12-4 TGTGCCAGCAGTTTTGGGCCTCCGACGGGACCTTTCTTT CASSFGPPTGPFF
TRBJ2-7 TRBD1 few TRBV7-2 TGTGCCAGCAGCTTCACCGGGACAGGGAAGTCCGAGCAGTACTTC CASSFTGTGKSEQYF
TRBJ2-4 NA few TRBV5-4 TGTGCCAGCAGCTTACCCGGGACGTTAGCCAAAAACATTCAGTACTTC CASSLPGTLAKNIQYF
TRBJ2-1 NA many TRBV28 TGTGCCAGCAGTCGGGACACCGTCTACAATGAGCAGTTCTTC CASSRDTVYNEQFF
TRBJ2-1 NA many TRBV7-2 TGTGCCAGCCGACGGGCCTTAGAGCAGTTCTTC CASRRALEQFF
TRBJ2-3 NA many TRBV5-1 TGCGCCAGCAGCTTGGAGAGGCTGGGGGGAGCCGATACGCAGTATTTT CASSLERLGGADTQYF
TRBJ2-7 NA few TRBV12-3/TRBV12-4 TGTGCCAGCAGGGGAACTAGCCTTCGCTCCTACGAGCAGTACTTC CASRGTSLRSYEQYF
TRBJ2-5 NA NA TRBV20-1 TGCAGTGCTAGGAGACTGAGGGTGGCCTCTCTGCAAGAGACCCAGTACTTC CSARRLRVASLQETQYF
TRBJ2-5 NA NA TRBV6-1 TGTGCCAGCAGTCCCCGGTGGACAACCGAGACCCAGTACTTC CASSPRWTTETQYF
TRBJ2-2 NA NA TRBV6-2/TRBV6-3 TGTGCCAGCAGCCCTGGCGTGGTGGAGCTGTTTTTT CASSPGVVELFF
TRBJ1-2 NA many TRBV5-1 TGCGCCAGCAGCTTGGAGGCGGAGTACTATGGCTACACCTTC CASSLEAEYYGYTF
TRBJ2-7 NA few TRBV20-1 TGCAGTGCTTCGAGGGACCCCGCTTCCTACGAGCAGTACTTC CSASRDPASYEQYF
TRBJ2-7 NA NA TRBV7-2 TGTGCCAGCAGCTTAGCGGCTAGGGAGCAGTACTTC CASSLAAREQYF
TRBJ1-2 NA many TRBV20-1 TGCAGTGCTGCCCAACCCCGGACAAAATATGGCTACACCTTC CSAAQPRTKYGYTF